The 13 T cell receptor beta chains below come from one sample, sequenced in a study of cytomegalovirus exposure and HLA in healthy donors. PCR amplification relied on 60 Vbeta primers (plus 13 Jbeta primers). Repertoires were generated with immunoSEQ multiplex PCR, while TCRdb's copy carries only in-frame clones and drops some. The sample contains about 120,000 clones, approximately 70% of which appear only once. Sequencing was carried out using PBMCs. These receptors came from a woman in her 30s in good health and CMV-seronegative.

The V call is TRBV27, the J call TRBJ1-5; a weak D match, TRBD1 (6 bases). Germline values: CDR1 MNHEY, CDR2 SMNVEV (reference sequence). The CDR3 contains 14 residues. The V and J ends lost 5 bases and 7 bases respectively, with 15 bases between them. The CDR3 region has the DNA TGTGCCAGCAGTCAAAGGGGGTTACGGCAGCCCCAGCATTTT. Residues: CASSQRGLRQPQHF.

This sequence joins TRBV4-2 and TRBJ2-2; 9 nucleotides agree with TRBD1. The CDR3 is 15 amino acids. Germline-derived CDR1 and CDR2 are LGHNA and YNFKEQ. Losses at the gene ends were 1 base for V and 3 bases for J; bases not matched to a gene: 0. The CDR3 DNA sequence: TGTGCCAGCAGCCAAGGGACAGGGGACACCGGGGAGCTGTTTTTT. This gives the protein CASSQGTGDTGELFF.

This clone was picked up a small number of times. J is TRBJ1-1 and V is TRBV6-5, with 10 bases aligning to TRBD1. J lost 3 bases, V lost 5 bases, and 3 bases had no gene match. This CDR3 region has 14 residues. Germline lookup yields CDR1 MNHEY and CDR2 SVGAGI. The CDR3 DNA is TGTGCCAGCAGTCGGACAGGGGGGCACACTGAAGCTTTCTTT. Translated, it gives CASSRTGGHTEAFF.

The gene calls are TRBV19 and TRBJ1-4; 7 bases map to TRBD1. V trimming: 5 bases; J trimming: 0 bases; junction bases outside the gene matches: 6. Germline lookup yields CDR1 LNHDA and CDR2 SQIVND (reference sequence). The CDR3 loop spans 16 amino acids. The CDR3 loop reads CASSGDRDATNEKLFF. The CDR3 DNA is TGTGCCAGTAGTGGAGACAGGGACGCAACTAATGAAAAACTGTTTTTT.

The chain joins TRBV18 to TRBJ1-2; a weak D match, TRBD1 (5 bases). This CDR3 has 15 amino acids. Between the trimmed V and J ends, which lost 3 bases and 3 bases, there was a span of 14 bases. From germline, CDR1 is KGHSH and CDR2 LQKENI. CDR3 sequence (DNA): TGTGCCAGCTCACCTTTAGCAGGGTTAGACTATGGCTACACCTTC. Protein sequence: CASSPLAGLDYGYTF.

The chain joins TRBV6-5 to TRBJ2-3, with 7 bases matching TRBD2. The ends lost 5 bases at V and 4 bases at J; junction bases unmatched: 6. Germline loops: CDR1 MNHEY, CDR2 SVGAGI. The CDR3 has 14 residues. Here the CDR3 DNA reads TGTGCCAGCAGTCAGGGACTAATCGCAGATACGCAGTATTTT. This encodes CASSQGLIADTQYF.

The J gene is TRBJ1-1, the V gene TRBV2; maybe TRBD1 (6 bases). V was cut by 6 bases and J by 0 bases, with 8 bases left in between. CDR1 is SNHLY and CDR2 is FYNNEI in the germline V gene. The CDR3 totals 13 residues. This CDR3 is CASRDSMNTEAFF. CDR3 nucleotides: TGTGCCAGCAGGGACAGCATGAACACTGAAGCTTTCTTT.

This clone was observed a few times. This chain uses TRBV27 with TRBJ2-7; tentatively, D is TRBD1 (6 bases). The CDR3 has 14 amino acids. Germline lookup yields CDR1 MNHEY and CDR2 SMNVEV (reference sequence). V lost 2 bases, J lost 4 bases, and 12 bases lay in between. CDR3 residues: CASSLGTRGYEQYF. The CDR3 DNA follows: TGTGCCAGCAGTTTAGGCACCAGGGGTTACGAGCAGTACTTC.

The chain joins TRBV19 to TRBJ1-5; 8 nucleotides agree with TRBD1. Per germline, CDR1 LNHDA and CDR2 SQIVND (reference sequence). The V gene end was trimmed by 3 bases and the J gene end by 6 bases; junction bases not matched to a gene: 4. The CDR3 is made up of 14 amino acids. The CDR3 protein is CASSIRTGLQPQHF. CDR3 coding DNA: TGTGCCAGTAGTATTCGGACAGGGCTTCAGCCCCAGCATTTT.

The chain recombines TRBV7-9 with TRBJ2-3; D is perhaps TRBD2 (6 bases). The CDR3 runs 13 residues. The germline CDR1 and CDR2 sequences are SEHNR and FQNEAQ (reference sequence). Trimming left V 5 bases short and J 4 bases short, with 10 bases between. CDR3 in amino acids: CASSLGTADTQYF. The CDR3 bases are TGTGCCAGCAGCCTAGGGACTGCAGATACGCAGTATTTT.

The genes are TRBV10-2 and TRBJ1-5, with D tentatively TRBD1 (6 bases). The CDR3 is 13 amino acids. Germline V CDR1 and CDR2: WSHSY, SAAADI. V lost 4 bases and J 2 bases, leaving 6 bases between the germline ends. The CDR3 sequence: CASSGTGNQPQHF. The CDR3 coding sequence is TGCGCCAGCAGTGGGACAGGCAATCAGCCCCAGCATTTT.

J is TRBJ2-1 and V is TRBV4-3; 7 bases align to TRBD2. CDR1 LGHNA and CDR2 YSLEER come from the germline V gene. V lost 1 base to trimming and J lost 7 bases; unmatched junction nucleotides: 13. The CDR3 extends over 17 amino acids. Here the CDR3 reads CASSQARSRLAQNEQFF. CDR3 DNA: TGCGCCAGCAGCCAAGCCCGGAGTAGACTAGCACAGAATGAGCAGTTCTTC.

V is TRBV30 and J is TRBJ2-1; 7 bases are shared with TRBD2. The CDR3 is 15 amino acids. Germline V gene sequence: CDR1 GTSNPN, CDR2 SVGIG (reference sequence). V lost 3 bases and J lost 8; bases outside the gene matches: 13. The CDR3, as DNA: TGTGCCTGGAGAGCCGGACTAGTAATCTTTCATGAGCAGTTCTTC. Amino acid sequence: CAWRAGLVIFHEQFF.